A selection of T cell receptor beta chains follows, all from one sample in a study of T-cell memory formation after mild COVID-19. TCRdb recomputed calls from the 5' RACE reads with MiXCR, one row per CDR3 protein. This sample has some 350,000 distinct CDR3 sequences; 10% to 15% occur once, and the top ten carry about 20%. Sequences were obtained from PBMCs or a T cell subset sorted from them (not recorded which). The receptors shown here come from a man younger than 35 who had mild COVID-19 (a few samples of this study predate the infection). Cell type and time point are not known. The conserved cysteine and the conserved F or W are not part of the CDR3 here. D genes are given only for firm matches.

d_gene	v_gene	j_gene	CDR3aa
.	TRBV6-5	TRBJ1-2	ASSYGATGGYT
.	TRBV2	TRBJ2-4	ASSFSQGPNIQY
.	TRBV5-1	TRBJ2-5	ASSSRDTEETQY
TRBD1	TRBV12-3/TRBV12-4	TRBJ1-5	ASSRTGVSNQPQH
TRBD2	TRBV28	TRBJ2-2	ASSLGLAAYTGELF
.	TRBV5-1	TRBJ2-3	ASSLFGGPNADTQY
.	TRBV6-2/TRBV6-3	TRBJ2-7	ASSPGSEQY
TRBD2	TRBV29-1	TRBJ2-5	SVGGGEYRQETQY
.	TRBV5-1	TRBJ2-2	ASSITGSYELF
TRBD1	TRBV24-1	TRBJ1-6	ATSNSLTGASSYNSPLH
.	TRBV20-1	TRBJ1-2	LANYGYT
TRBD1	TRBV11-3	TRBJ1-1	ASSQNQQGKAF
TRBD2	TRBV20-1	TRBJ2-1	SARIGGGPYNEQF
.	TRBV7-8	TRBJ2-6	ATVGGRTLSGANVLT
.	TRBV2	TRBJ1-2	ASSGGPPLAHYGYT
.	TRBV27	TRBJ2-5	ASSLQGVSPQETQY
.	TRBV6-2/TRBV6-3	TRBJ1-5	ASGGVYQPQH
.	TRBV4-2	TRBJ2-5	ASSGIEGGKETQY
TRBD1	TRBV7-6	TRBJ2-7	ASSLGQVYEQY
.	TRBV11-2	TRBJ2-7	ASSLVGGPYEQY
TRBD2	TRBV6-5	TRBJ2-5	ASSFRGGALETQY
.	TRBV19	TRBJ2-3	ASQAGHTQY
TRBD1	TRBV7-8	TRBJ1-1	ASSLISAGGTEAF
TRBD2	TRBV11-2	TRBJ2-5	ASSSFGGRQETQY
.	TRBV5-6	TRBJ2-3	ASSRTVGRATQY
.	TRBV12-5	TRBJ1-2	ASGLVARSYGYT
TRBD2	TRBV9	TRBJ2-3	ASSKRLAGPDADTQY
.	TRBV7-2	TRBJ1-5	ASSLSLGGQPQH